These 28 T cell receptor beta chains originate from one sample sequenced in a study of human T cells and chemical hapten exposure. This sample's time point: pre-sensitization, week 0. Indicated treatment: therapeutic diphenylcyclopropenone sensitization with weekly scalp DPC. TCRdb processed the RACE reads anew with MiXCR; each CDR3 protein has one entry. The sample lists about 180,000 distinct CDR3 sequences; just under 30% were seen once. Specimen: whole blood, collected in connection with sensitization to the hapten diphenylcyclopropenone (DPC). The receptor set was obtained from a woman younger than 45 with alopecia areata. Some clones in this sample may be carry-over from other donors' samples.

This clonotype was found a few times. The rearrangement joins TRBV28 to TRBJ2-2, with D maybe TRBD1 (6 bases). This CDR3 is built from 15 residues. Germline CDR1 reads MDHEN; CDR2 reads SYDVKM. V lost 6 bases, J lost 0 bases, and 11 bases lay in between. The CDR3: CASRTGGTNTGELFF. Here the CDR3 DNA reads TGTGCCAGCAGGACTGGGGGCACGAACACCGGGGAGCTGTTTTTT.

The V gene is TRBV20-1, the J gene TRBJ2-5; 10 nucleotides match TRBD2. V shed 1 base and J 2 bases; nucleotides not matched to a gene: 7. The length of the CDR3 is 16 residues. Germline CDR1 DFQATT, CDR2 SNEGSKA (reference sequence). CDR3 amino acids: CSARALAGAPQETQYF. In DNA, the CDR3 is TGCAGTGCTAGAGCGCTAGCGGGGGCCCCGCAAGAGACCCAGTACTTC.

This clonotype was observed at least ten times. The CDR3, as DNA: TGTGCCAGCAGCGGACTAGCGGGGGCACACAATGAGCAGTTCTTC. This gives the protein CASSGLAGAHNEQFF. The chain employs TRBV7-6 and TRBJ2-1; 13 nucleotides align to TRBD2. The V and J ends lost 5 bases and 5 bases, in that order; junction bases with no gene match: 3. This CDR3 contains 15 residues. Germline V CDR1 and CDR2: SGHVS, FNYEAQ.

This clonotype was counted only a few times. The gene calls are TRBV28 and TRBJ1-2; 7 bases match TRBD1. The CDR3 covers 12 residues. Per germline, CDR1 MDHEN and CDR2 SYDVKM. The J segment lost 2 bases and the V segment lost 10 bases, leaving 4 bases of the junction unmatched. In DNA form, the CDR3 reads TGTGCCATACAGACAGGGAACTATGGCTACACCTTC. Amino acids: CAIQTGNYGYTF.

This chain's CDR3 is CSAGRSSDEQFF. The CDR3 region has the DNA TGCAGTGCGGGTCGGAGCTCGGATGAGCAGTTCTTC. The rearrangement joins TRBV20-1 to TRBJ2-1, with unresolved D. Germline-derived CDR1 and CDR2 are DFQATT and SNEGSKA (reference sequence). The CDR3 sequence is 12 residues long. V lost 6 bases and J lost 8, with 14 bases in between.

The chain uses TRBV14 and TRBJ2-3, with 9 bases identical to TRBD2. The CDR3 length is 15 residues. CDR1 and CDR2 (germline): SGHDN, FVKESK. The junction had 6 bases not matched to a gene; V was cut back by 1 base and J by 7 bases. The CDR3 nucleotides are TGTGCCAGCAGCCAAGGAATAGCGGGAGTAAATACGCAGTATTTT. Its translation: CASSQGIAGVNTQYF.

The chain combines TRBV28 with TRBJ1-4; TRBD1 matches 8 bases. CDR3 length: 15 residues. From germline, CDR1 is MDHEN and CDR2 SYDVKM. V lost 7 bases to trimming and J lost 8 bases; unmatched junction nucleotides: 12. The CDR3 sequence is CASTTLRGPREKLFF. The CDR3 nucleotides are TGTGCCAGCACCACCCTCAGGGGGCCACGGGAAAAACTGTTTTTT.

This chain uses TRBV28 with TRBJ2-1; perhaps TRBD2 as D (6 bases). The germline gives CDR1 MDHEN, CDR2 SYDVKM. CDR3 size: 15 residues. The germline V and J ends were trimmed by 4 bases and 6 bases, with 16 bases remaining between them. Written as DNA, the CDR3 is TGTGCCAGCAGTTCGTTGGGGGAGGCCAGCAATGAGCAGTTCTTC. Its protein is CASSSLGEASNEQFF. The whole variable domain, filled in from reference TRBV28 and TRBJ2-1, reads DVKVTQSSRYLVKRTGEKVFLECVQDMDHENMFWYRQDPGLGLRLIYFSYDVKMKEKGDIPEGYSVSREKKERFSLILESASTNQTSMYLCASSSLGEASNEQFFGPGTRLTVL.

Turning to this clonotype: At one end the junction does not follow the germline gene, possibly because of a read error. This sequence joins TRBV5-4 and TRBJ2-4; D might be TRBD2 (5 bases). The germline V gene encodes CDR1 SGHNT and CDR2 YYREEE (reference sequence). This CDR3 comprises 12 residues. The CDR3 region is CASSVSSGSPHF. Here the CDR3 DNA reads TGTGCCAGCAGCGTCTCGAGCGGCAGCCCCCACTTC.

The CDR3 nucleotides read TGTGCCAGCAGCCTTAACCAACCCAATGAGCAGTTCTTC. As protein: CASSLNQPNEQFF. The genes are TRBV7-9 and TRBJ2-1; D gene ambiguous. V lost 5 bases, J lost 6 bases, and 11 bases lay in between. The CDR3 consists of 13 residues. Germline V gene sequence: CDR1 SEHNR, CDR2 FQNEAQ (reference sequence).

The chain couples TRBV7-9 to TRBJ2-7; D is ambiguous. Trimming removed 1 base at V and 5 bases at J, with 9 bases between. This CDR3 is built from 13 residues. CDR1 is SEHNR, CDR2 FQNEAQ, per germline (reference sequence). CDR3 region: CASSLDPGDEQYF. CDR3 sequence (DNA): TGTGCCAGCAGCTTAGATCCTGGGGACGAGCAGTACTTC.

This chain joins TRBV20-1 and TRBJ1-6; D not resolved. Germline V lookup: CDR1 DFQATT, CDR2 SNEGSKA (reference sequence). V was cut by 0 bases and J by 0 bases, with 9 bases left in between. CDR3 length: 16 amino acids. CDR3 DNA: TGCAGTGCTAGAGATCTGATCAGCTCCTATAATTCACCCCTCCACTTT. This encodes CSARDLISSYNSPLHF.

This clonotype was detected only a few times. The rearrangement joins TRBV27 to TRBJ1-4, with TRBD1 as a possible D gene (6 bases). Trimming shortened V by 3 bases and J by 7 bases, and 12 bases separated the two germline ends. CDR1 and CDR2 from the germline V gene are MNHEY and SMNVEV (reference sequence). CDR3 length: 14 residues. CDR3 residues: CASSFREGGEKLFF. CDR3 DNA: TGTGCCAGCAGTTTTAGGGAGGGGGGTGAAAAACTGTTTTTT.

This clonotype occurred a few times. The chain joins TRBV28 to TRBJ2-7; D unclear. The CDR3 has 14 amino acids. Germline-derived CDR1 and CDR2 are MDHEN and SYDVKM. Between the trimmed V and J ends, which lost 7 bases and 1 base, there was a span of 14 bases. Here the CDR3 DNA reads TGTGCCAGCACCCTCTCCGGCGGATCCTACGAGCAGTACTTC. Residues: CASTLSGGSYEQYF.

The V and J genes are TRBV12-5 and TRBJ1-5, with D perhaps matching TRBD1 (6 bases). The CDR3 is made up of 12 amino acids. Looked up from germline, CDR1 is LGHNT and CDR2 is FRNRAP. Trimming cost V 2 bases and J 13 bases, with 12 bases left between them. The CDR3 nucleotides are TGTGCTAGTGGTTTGAGTAGGACAGCACAGCATTTT. This codes for CASGLSRTAQHF.

This clonotype was detected only a few times. This chain links TRBV29-1 with TRBJ1-1, with D perhaps matching TRBD1 (6 bases). This CDR3 comprises 15 residues. V dropped 6 bases and J dropped 3 bases, with 20 bases sitting between them. Per germline, CDR1 SQVTM and CDR2 ANQGSEA. Here the CDR3 DNA reads TGCAGCGTAAATCGGAGATTTTCAGGGGACACTGAAGCTTTCTTT. It encodes CSVNRRFSGDTEAFF. The full variable domain, with the rest looked up from reference TRBV29-1 and TRBJ1-1, is SAVISQKPSRDICQRGTSLTIQCQVDSQVTMMFWYRQQPGQSLTLIATANQGSEATYESGFVIDKFPISRPNLTFSTLTVSNMSPEDSSIYLCSVNRRFSGDTEAFFGQGTRLTVV.

V gene TRBV5-6 combines with J gene TRBJ2-7; TRBD1 might be the D (6 bases). V lost 1 base and J lost 7, with 15 bases in between. The CDR3 is 14 residues long. Germline loops: CDR1 SGHDT, CDR2 YYEEEE. CDR3 sequence (DNA): TGTGCCAGCAGCTTGCCAGGGGCCCTGGGGGAGCAGTACTTC. This encodes CASSLPGALGEQYF.

Only a few counts were recorded for this clonotype. This sequence joins TRBV2 and TRBJ1-3; 7 nucleotides agree with TRBD1. Trimming at V came to 6 bases and at J to 8 bases, leaving 10 bases not matched to a gene. Germline CDR1 reads SNHLY; CDR2 reads FYNNEI. This CDR3 comprises 14 residues. The CDR3 DNA is TGTGCCAGCAGGGTTACAGGGGTCGGAGACACCATATATTTT. Translation: CASRVTGVGDTIYF.

The chain is built from TRBV3-1 and TRBJ1-5; D is unresolved. Trimming removed 1 base at V and 3 bases at J, with 10 bases between. The germline V gene has CDR1 LGHDT and CDR2 YNNKEL (reference sequence). The CDR3 is made up of 15 amino acids. The CDR3 region has the DNA TGTGCCAGCAGCCAAGCCCCGGGTGCCAATCAGCCCCAGCATTTT. Its translation is CASSQAPGANQPQHF. Based on the CDR3 plus reference TRBV3-1 and TRBJ1-5, the full variable domain is DTAVSQTPKYLVTQMGNDKSIKCEQNLGHDTMYWYKQDSKKFLKIMFSYNNKELIINETVPNRFSPKSPDKAHLNLHINSLELGDSAVYFCASSQAPGANQPQHFGDGTRLSIL.

V is TRBV25-1 and J is TRBJ2-5; D unresolved. The CDR3 loop spans 12 amino acids. With 4 bases removed from V and 5 bases from J, the gap between germline ends came to 8 bases. CDR1 and CDR2 from the germline V gene are MGHDK and SYGVNS. CDR3 loop: CASSAQSETQYF. The DNA of the CDR3 is TGTGCCAGCAGTGCTCAGTCGGAGACCCAGTACTTC.

The chain combines TRBV4-3 with TRBJ2-7; D remains ambiguous. V was shortened by 0 bases and J by 2 bases, with 14 bases between the two germline ends. CDR1 and CDR2 from the germline V gene are LGHNA and YSLEER. This CDR3 region has 16 residues. The CDR3 DNA sequence: TGCGCCAGCAGCCAAGATTGGGCATCGAGCCCCTACGAGCAGTACTTC. Encoded protein: CASSQDWASSPYEQYF.

CDR3: CASSPPASGGYQETQYF. CDR3 nucleotide sequence: TGTGCCAGCTCACCACCGGCTAGCGGGGGGTACCAAGAGACCCAGTACTTC. J is TRBJ2-5 and V is TRBV18; 11 bases are a match to TRBD2. J was trimmed by 0 bases and V by 0 bases; bases with no gene match: 3. The CDR3 totals 17 residues. Germline values: CDR1 KGHSH, CDR2 LQKENI. The whole variable domain, filled in from reference TRBV18 and TRBJ2-5, reads NAGVMQNPRHLVRRRGQEARLRCSPMKGHSHVYWYRQLPEEGLKFMVYLQKENIIDESGMPKERFSAEFPKEGPSILRIQQVVRGDSAAYFCASSPPASGGYQETQYFGPGTRLLVL.

This clonotype turned up a few times. The chain links TRBV7-2 to TRBJ2-3, with unresolved D. Germline CDR1 and CDR2: SGHTA and FQGNSA. V was trimmed by 1 base and J by 1 base, leaving 9 bases between them. The CDR3 loop spans 15 amino acids. CDR3 in amino acids: CASSLDGSRTDTQYF. CDR3 nucleotide sequence: TGTGCCAGCAGCTTAGACGGGTCACGCACAGATACGCAGTATTTT.

CDR3 bases: TGTGCCAGCAGCTTGTCGGTAAATCAGCCCCAGCATTTT. Translated, it gives CASSLSVNQPQHF. The chain recombines TRBV7-2 with TRBJ1-5; D not resolved. CDR3 size: 13 residues. V was trimmed by 3 bases and J by 4 bases, leaving 7 bases between them. Germline V gene sequence: CDR1 SGHTA, CDR2 FQGNSA.

The table lists this clonotype with many counts. The chain recombines TRBV7-9 with TRBJ1-1; no firm D call. Germline CDR1 is SEHNR and CDR2 is FQNEAQ (reference sequence). V gave up 6 bases and J gave up 5 bases, with 10 bases separating them. CDR3 size: 12 residues. In nucleotides, the CDR3 is TGTGCCAGCAGTTTGCCGGGGACTGAAGCTTTCTTT. Residues: CASSLPGTEAFF.

This clonotype was detected a few times. The chain uses TRBV12-3 or TRBV12-4 and TRBJ1-5, with D tentatively TRBD1 (5 bases). Trimming pared 6 bases from V and 1 base from J, leaving 7 bases between. The CDR3 is 13 residues long. CDR3 loop: CASRRDSNQPQHF. The CDR3 region has the DNA TGTGCCAGCAGACGGGACAGCAATCAGCCCCAGCATTTT.

The V gene is TRBV13, the J gene TRBJ2-3; D is possibly TRBD2 (5 bases). V was shortened by 5 bases and J by 7 bases, with 10 bases between the two germline ends. This CDR3 comprises 12 residues. The germline V gene encodes CDR1 PRHDT and CDR2 FYEKMQ (reference sequence). CDR3 in DNA: TGTGCCAGCAGCCTGCCGGGAAATACGCAGTATTTT. This codes for CASSLPGNTQYF.

With regard to this clonotype: One end of the junction does not line up with germline, which may come from a read error. This chain uses TRBV28 with TRBJ1-1, with D possibly matching TRBD1 (5 bases). The CDR3 sequence is 14 residues long. Germline CDR1 and CDR2: MDHEN and SYDVKM. The CDR3 coding sequence is TGTGCCAGCACCCTAGGGGTACCGAACCCTGAAGCTTTCTTT. Its translation is CASTLGVPNPEAFF.